This T cell receptor (beta chain) was obtained from a study of response to subunit inactivated influenza vaccine. Study-level points and caveats: It was the authors' suggestion that each seasonal influenza vaccination recruits few new T cells.

This CDR3 spans 15 amino acids. The germline CDR1 and CDR2 sequences are SQVTM and ANQGSEA. V shed 7 bases and J 4 bases; nucleotides not matched to a gene: 8. A single record per CDR3 protein comes from TCRdb applying MiXCR to the RT-PCR reads. This repertoire shows about 830,000 distinct CDR3 sequences, approximately 17% found once; its top ten account for approximately 11%. Concerning this clonotype: The antigen is unknown.

The chain links TRBV29-1 to TRBJ2-2, with 11 bases matching TRBD1. The sequencing used PBMCs from blood, collected around 5 days after vaccination. The TCR originated in a man aged 50 to 60 who received an inactivated influenza vaccine. CDR3 DNA sequence: TGCAGCGCACTTCCCGGGACAGGGGGCACCGGGGAGCTGTTTTTT. Protein sequence: CSALPGTGGTGELFF.